This TCR beta chain was recovered during a study of blood T cell repertoires in COVID-19. Adults between about 18 and 95 years of age took part from 20 to 25 US areas. Allocation to cohorts depended on clinical history reported by the participants. Cohort 3 donors counted as recovered after two negative PCRs, clearance, or resolved symptoms. The CDR3 is 18 amino acids. Germline V gives CDR1 PRHDT, CDR2 FYEKMQ (reference sequence). V was pared by 0 bases and J by 7 bases, with 22 bases between. Source study methods: Researchers report that nucleated cell counts were estimated from reference gene primer amplification. TCRdb keeps only in-frame clones here, not all; method: immunoSEQ multiplex PCR. V, J and clone size were drawn from that table, and D and trimming were deduced from the DNA. The data show about 300,000 clones, with 80% to 90% seen just once and about 4.2% held by the top ten.

The sequence derives from a man aged 30 to 45 who had recovered from COVID-19. Sequencing was carried out using PBMCs or T cells enriched from blood (not recorded which). The chain carries TRBV13 and TRBJ1-5, with a possible D match to TRBD1 (6 bases). The CDR3 reads CASSLGSGVPIEKQPQHF. The CDR3 bases are TGTGCCAGCAGCTTAGGTTCAGGGGTCCCGATAGAGAAGCAGCCCCAGCATTTT.